Below, 32 T cell receptor beta chains from the same sample are listed, as sequenced in a study of blood T cell repertoires in COVID-19. TCRdb's table, derived via immunoSEQ multiplex PCR, lists solely in-frame clones and lacks some. The sample holds 180,000 or so clones, about four fifths seen once. The material sequenced was peripheral blood. Receptors originate from a human donor with acute or convalescent COVID-19. The donor label of this sample is uncertain.

The chain uses TRBV7-9 and TRBJ1-5; no clear D. Germline assignment: CDR1 SEHNR and CDR2 FQNEAQ (reference sequence). This CDR3 has 13 amino acids. V was pared by 2 bases and J by 4 bases, with 6 bases between. This CDR3 reads CASSLTGNQPQHF. The CDR3 DNA reads as TGTGCCAGCAGCTTAACCGGGAATCAGCCCCAGCATTTT.

The rearrangement joins TRBV11-3 to TRBJ2-7; 7 bases fit TRBD1. The junction had 11 bases not matched to a gene; V was cut back by 4 bases and J by 2 bases. Germline V gene lookup returns CDR1 SGHNT and CDR2 YENEEA. The CDR3 contains 16 residues. Here the CDR3 reads CASSSTSIQGAYEQYF. The CDR3 DNA is TGTGCCAGCAGCTCGACCTCAATTCAGGGGGCCTACGAGCAGTACTTC.

The chain carries TRBV10-2 and TRBJ1-2; 7 positions match TRBD1. The CDR3 runs 15 residues. Trimming took 7 bases from V and 3 from J; bases not matched to a gene: 11. Germline CDR1 is WSHSY and CDR2 is SAAADI. The CDR3 here is CASKAGQTSDYGYTF. The CDR3, as DNA: TGCGCCAGCAAGGCGGGACAGACCTCAGACTATGGCTACACCTTC.

This chain uses TRBV18 with TRBJ1-1; 9 positions match TRBD1. Germline-derived CDR1 and CDR2 are KGHSH and LQKENI. V lost 3 bases, J lost 7 bases, and 3 bases stayed unmatched. This CDR3 is 13 amino acids long. Here the CDR3 reads CASSPGQGHEAFF. Written as DNA, the CDR3 is TGTGCCAGCTCACCCGGACAGGGGCATGAAGCTTTCTTT.

CDR3 residues: CASSGQQGGVYEQYF. As DNA, the CDR3 is TGTGCCAGCAGTGGCCAACAGGGGGGGGTTTACGAGCAGTACTTC. The V call is TRBV27, the J call TRBJ2-7, with a tentative D call TRBD1 (8 bases). The CDR3 covers 15 residues. The V gene's germline CDR1 is MNHEY and CDR2 SMNVEV (reference sequence). The V end lost 5 bases, the J end lost 4 bases, and 18 bases lay between the germline ends.

The gene calls are TRBV7-9 and TRBJ2-7; D gene ambiguous. V dropped 5 bases and J dropped 5 bases, with 13 bases sitting between them. CDR3 length: 13 residues. The germline V gene has CDR1 SEHNR and CDR2 FQNEAQ (reference sequence). CDR3: CASSRGAENEQYF. In DNA, the CDR3 is TGTGCCAGCAGCCGAGGAGCAGAGAACGAGCAGTACTTC.

This clone came up a few times. The chain carries TRBV6-2 or TRBV6-3 and TRBJ2-2; 11 positions agree with TRBD2. In germline, CDR1 is MNHEY, CDR2 SVGEGT. Trimming at V came to 4 bases and at J to 6 bases, leaving 7 bases not matched to a gene. The length of the CDR3 is 16 residues. The CDR3 bases are TGTGCCAGCAGTTTCCCCTTAGCGGGGGGGCCCGGGGAGCTGTTTTTT. This translates into CASSFPLAGGPGELFF.

CDR3 nucleotide sequence: TGTGCCAGTAGTATAAGGGGTGAGACCTCTGGAAACACCATATATTTT. Its translation: CASSIRGETSGNTIYF. V is TRBV19 and J is TRBJ1-3, with a tentative D call TRBD1 (5 bases). V lost 2 bases, J lost 0 bases, and 11 bases lay in between. The CDR3 loop spans 16 amino acids. CDR1 and CDR2 from the germline V gene are LNHDA and SQIVND (reference sequence).

The CDR3 is CAWRGGSSYNEQFF. CDR3 DNA: TGTGCCTGGAGAGGGGGTAGCTCCTACAATGAGCAGTTCTTC. The chain uses TRBV30 and TRBJ2-1; D is perhaps TRBD1 (6 bases). V was pared by 3 bases and J by 0 bases, with 9 bases between. Per the germline V gene, CDR1 is GTSNPN and CDR2 is SVGIG (reference sequence). This CDR3 is 14 amino acids long.

This sequence joins TRBV11-3 and TRBJ1-1; the D is unclear. Germline CDR1 is SGHNT and CDR2 is YENEEA. V gave up 4 bases and J gave up 4 bases, with 10 bases separating them. The CDR3 sequence is 13 residues long. DNA for the CDR3: TGTGCCAGCAGCTCGCGGGTGGGCACTGAAGCTTTCTTT. It specifies CASSSRVGTEAFF.

This chain uses TRBV2 with TRBJ2-3, with TRBD1 as a possible D gene (5 bases). The CDR3 contains 15 residues. CDR1 is SNHLY and CDR2 is FYNNEI in the germline V gene. The ends were cut back, 1 base at V and 2 bases at J, with 10 bases in the middle. The CDR3 spells CASSEGTPATDTQYF. CDR3 nucleotides: TGTGCCAGCAGTGAAGGGACACCGGCCACAGATACGCAGTATTTT.

The J gene is TRBJ2-1, the V gene TRBV29-1, with 11 bases identical to TRBD2. Germline-derived CDR1 and CDR2 are SQVTM and ANQGSEA. The CDR3 runs 14 residues. Trimming removed 7 bases from V and 6 bases from J; junction bases left unmatched: 8. Here the CDR3 reads CSALTSGVANEQFF. CDR3 bases: TGCAGCGCTCTGACTAGCGGGGTTGCCAATGAGCAGTTCTTC.

The chain couples TRBV19 to TRBJ1-1; D may be TRBD1 (6 bases). Trimming shortened V by 3 bases and J by 1 base, and 18 bases separated the two germline ends. The germline V gene has CDR1 LNHDA and CDR2 SQIVND (reference sequence). The CDR3 extends over 17 amino acids. The CDR3 loop reads CASSIRWDKTRNTEAFF. CDR3 nucleotide sequence: TGTGCCAGTAGTATTCGATGGGACAAAACCCGGAACACTGAAGCTTTCTTT.

The chain uses TRBV5-4 and TRBJ2-3, with D perhaps matching TRBD2 (6 bases). V lost 6 bases and J lost 0, with 11 bases in between. From germline, CDR1 is SGHNT and CDR2 YYREEE (reference sequence). There are 14 residues in the CDR3. The DNA for the CDR3 is TGTGCCAGCAAGGCGGGGACCAGCACAGATACGCAGTATTTT. As protein: CASKAGTSTDTQYF.

The chain links TRBV25-1 to TRBJ1-1; D is possibly TRBD1 (5 bases). The CDR3 consists of 14 residues. V lost 3 bases, J lost 5 bases, and 13 bases lay in between. Per germline, CDR1 MGHDK and CDR2 SYGVNS. Here the CDR3 DNA reads TGTGCCAGCAGTGAGTCCCAGGGAAGGACTGAAGCTTTCTTT. Protein: CASSESQGRTEAFF.

The V gene is TRBV6-5, the J gene TRBJ2-7, with TRBD1 identical over 7 bases. Germline CDR1 reads MNHEY; CDR2 reads SVGAGI. The V gene end was trimmed by 6 bases and the J gene end by 9 bases; junction bases not matched to a gene: 17. This CDR3 is built from 15 residues. CDR3 bases: TGTGCCAGCAGGATCGGACAGGCCGGGACCCAACGGCAGTACTTC. It translates to CASRIGQAGTQRQYF.

The J gene is TRBJ2-6, the V gene TRBV19, with D perhaps TRBD1 (6 bases). CDR3 length: 16 residues. The germline V and J ends were trimmed by 5 bases and 0 bases, with 11 bases remaining between them. Germline CDR1 is LNHDA and CDR2 is SQIVND (reference sequence). The DNA of the CDR3 is TGTGCCAGTAGTCCACAGGGTCCCTCTGGGGCCAACGTCCTGACTTTC. This translates into CASSPQGPSGANVLTF.

This clone was recorded once. The chain has TRBV5-6 and TRBJ2-7; D perhaps matches TRBD1 (5 bases). The CDR3 is 14 amino acids. In germline, CDR1 is SGHDT, CDR2 YYEEEE. Trimming took off 3 bases at V and 2 bases at J, with 12 bases between the two ends. The CDR3: CASSSWQGAYEQYF. The CDR3 nucleotides are TGTGCCAGCAGCTCTTGGCAGGGCGCCTACGAGCAGTACTTC.

The chain couples TRBV5-4 to TRBJ2-3; 7 nucleotides align to TRBD2. V dropped 0 bases and J dropped 5; count of bases not matched to a gene: 6. CDR3 size: 15 residues. CDR1 is SGHNT, CDR2 YYREEE, per germline (reference sequence). The CDR3 spells CASSLVGGGGDTQYF. The CDR3 bases are TGTGCCAGCAGCTTGGTTGGGGGGGGAGGAGATACGCAGTATTTT. Based on the CDR3 plus reference TRBV5-4 and TRBJ2-3, the full variable domain is ETGVTQSPTHLIKTRGQQVTLRCSSQSGHNTVSWYQQALGQGPQFIFQYYREEENGRGNFPPRFSGLQFPNYSSELNVNALELDDSALYLCASSLVGGGGDTQYFGPGTRLTVL.

About this clone itself: In the same sample, other DNA sequences code for this CDR3. The V call is TRBV30, the J call TRBJ2-7, with 8 positions matching TRBD1. Trimming at V came to 2 bases and at J to 4 bases, leaving 7 bases not matched to a gene. Germline V gene data show CDR1 as GTSNPN and CDR2 as SVGIG (reference sequence). The CDR3 covers 14 residues. This CDR3 is CAWSSGQGGYEQYF. CDR3 in DNA: TGTGCCTGGAGTAGCGGACAGGGTGGGTACGAGCAGTACTTC. The full variable domain, completed using reference TRBV30 and TRBJ2-7, is SQTIHQWPATLVQPVGSPLSLECTVEGTSNPNLYWYRQAAGRGLQLLFYSVGIGQISSEVPQNLSASRPQDRQFILSSKKLLLSDSGFYLCAWSSGQGGYEQYFGPGTRLTVT.

This sequence joins TRBV9 and TRBJ2-3, with 10 bases lining up with TRBD2. The J segment lost 2 bases and the V segment lost 6 bases, leaving 6 bases of the junction unmatched. This CDR3 is built from 15 residues. Germline assignment: CDR1 SGDLS and CDR2 YYNGEE. CDR3 sequence (DNA): TGTGCCAGCACCCCAGCGGGGGGGCCCACAGATACGCAGTATTTT. This gives the protein CASTPAGGPTDTQYF.

The rearrangement uses TRBV6-5 and TRBJ1-1; 8 bases are shared with TRBD1. CDR1 and CDR2 from the germline V gene are MNHEY and SVGAGI. V trimming: 5 bases; J trimming: 3 bases; junction bases outside the gene matches: 5. CDR3 length: 14 residues. CDR3 coding DNA: TGTGCCAGCAGTCAAACAGGGGGATACACTGAAGCTTTCTTT. Residues: CASSQTGGYTEAFF.

The chain employs TRBV20-1 and TRBJ1-2; 7 positions agree with TRBD1. Per germline, CDR1 DFQATT and CDR2 SNEGSKA (reference sequence). V was pared by 3 bases and J by 4 bases, with 8 bases of the junction left unmatched. This CDR3 contains 14 residues. The CDR3 here is CSASNDRAIYGYTF. The CDR3 nucleotides are TGCAGTGCTAGTAACGACAGGGCAATCTATGGCTACACCTTC.

The chain couples TRBV5-4 to TRBJ2-7, with TRBD2 matching 13 bases. J was trimmed by 2 bases and V by 4 bases; bases with no gene match: 3. CDR1 is SGHNT, CDR2 YYREEE, per germline (reference sequence). The CDR3 consists of 15 residues. In DNA form, the CDR3 reads TGTGCCAGCAGCGAAGGACTAGCGGGAGCCTACGAGCAGTACTTC. It is translated as CASSEGLAGAYEQYF.

The chain uses TRBV30 and TRBJ2-5, with TRBD2 as a possible D gene (6 bases). The V end was cut by 6 bases, the J end by 9 bases, with 20 bases between. Germline V CDR1 and CDR2: GTSNPN, SVGIG (reference sequence). This CDR3 has 13 amino acids. The DNA for the CDR3 is TGTGCCTGCAATTTAGCGCGCGGCGGGGCCCAGTACTTC. Protein sequence: CACNLARGGAQYF.

CDR3 region: CASRRTGSRYGYTF. CDR3 nucleotides: TGTGCCAGCAGACGGACAGGGTCCCGATATGGCTACACCTTC. V usage is TRBV27 and J usage is TRBJ1-2, with TRBD1 identical over 8 bases. The V and J ends lost 6 bases and 5 bases, in that order; junction bases with no gene match: 8. This CDR3 has 14 amino acids. From germline, CDR1 is MNHEY and CDR2 SMNVEV (reference sequence).

The chain couples TRBV11-1 to TRBJ1-2; D is unclear. Trimming removed 5 bases at V and 2 bases at J, with 15 bases between. Looked up from germline, CDR1 is SGHAT and CDR2 is FQDESV (reference sequence). The CDR3 extends over 15 amino acids. The CDR3 bases are TGTGCCAGCAGCCCGACTAACTCCGTCAACTATGGCTACACCTTC. Amino acids: CASSPTNSVNYGYTF.

In this sample, this clone turned up once. The chain employs TRBV5-1 and TRBJ2-3, with TRBD1 matching 7 bases. Germline V CDR1 and CDR2: SGHRS, YFSETQ. The V segment lost 0 bases and the J segment 5 bases; nucleotides outside the gene matches: 6. This CDR3 region has 15 residues. The CDR3 DNA follows: TGCGCCAGCAGCTTGGTACAGGGGCAAATAGATACGCAGTATTTT. Protein product: CASSLVQGQIDTQYF. The full variable domain, rest sourced from reference TRBV5-1 and TRBJ2-3, is KAGVTQTPRYLIKTRGQQVTLSCSPISGHRSVSWYQQTPGQGLQFLFEYFSETQRNKGNFPGRFSGRQFSNSRSEMNVSTLELGDSALYLCASSLVQGQIDTQYFGPGTRLTVL.

This rearrangement joins TRBV27 to TRBJ2-7, with TRBD1 identical over 7 bases. J gave up 2 bases and V 7 bases, and 5 bases lay outside the gene matches. CDR3 length equals 13 residues. CDR1 and CDR2 (germline): MNHEY, SMNVEV (reference sequence). CDR3 loop: CASKRDSTYEQYF. The DNA of the CDR3 is TGTGCCAGCAAAAGGGACAGCACCTACGAGCAGTACTTC.

The chain joins TRBV28 to TRBJ2-6; 8 bases match TRBD1. Trimming cost V 5 bases and J 1 base; bases outside gene matches: 4. Germline V gene data show CDR1 as MDHEN and CDR2 as SYDVKM. CDR3 length equals 16 residues. For the CDR3, the DNA is TGTGCCAGCAGTAACAGGGGGAGGTCTGGGGCCAACGTCCTGACTTTC. Its protein product is CASSNRGRSGANVLTF.

The sample holds one count of this clone. The chain recombines TRBV5-1 with TRBJ1-3; D may be TRBD1 (5 bases). The CDR3 spans 14 residues. With 5 bases removed from V and 1 base from J, the gap between germline ends came to 10 bases. Germline V gives CDR1 SGHRS, CDR2 YFSETQ. Here the CDR3 reads CASRAGTSGNTIYF. The CDR3 DNA is TGCGCCAGCAGAGCCGGGACTTCTGGAAACACCATATATTTT.

This clone has just one count. V and J are TRBV19 and TRBJ2-1, with a possible D match to TRBD1 (5 bases). The CDR3 runs to 18 residues. Trimming cost V 1 base and J 1 base, with 17 bases left between them. The germline V gene encodes CDR1 LNHDA and CDR2 SQIVND (reference sequence). As DNA, the CDR3 is TGTGCCAGTAGTATAGGGCGACAGCTCGGTTTTTCCTACAATGAGCAGTTCTTC. Protein product: CASSIGRQLGFSYNEQFF.